The T cell receptor beta chain described here comes from a study of identical twins. cDNA molecules carried unique molecular identifiers, and template switching added a universal primer site. From the 5' RACE reads, TCRdb called clonotypes with MiXCR, one entry per CDR3 protein. The sample includes around 670,000 distinct CDR3 sequences, roughly 6% of them seen just once. The germline V and J ends were trimmed by 7 bases and 3 bases, with 22 bases remaining between them. The CDR3 has 17 residues. Per germline, CDR1 SGHAT and CDR2 FQNNGV. About this clonotype: Its matching antigen is unknown.

Study-level points and caveats: When twins shared out-of-frame alpha sequences, those sequences had excess low generation probability. Possibly, invariant MAIT and iNKT cells partly confounded zero-insertion analyses.

Sample: naive T cells sorted from blood. V and J are TRBV11-2 and TRBJ2-1; TRBD1 might be the D (5 bases). This sequence originates from a man aged 18 to 35 in good health. CDR3 coding DNA: TGTGCCAGCACCGACCCCAGGGATGCGCGTATCTACAATGAGCAGTTCTTC. Translated: CASTDPRDARIYNEQFF.